This TCR beta chain was profiled in a study of T cell repertoires in cytomegalovirus infection. Study-level background: It was the public TCR beta signatures that indicated both CMV infection and matching HLA type.

The study, taken as a whole, reports: HLA-C-restricted CMV-specific TCR beta clonotypes prevailed in the ex vivo response. There were carriers of CMV plus the relevant HLA, and cumulative public TCR beta family frequency identified them.

This clonotype was counted ten times or more. Its antigen is currently unknown. TCRdb passed the reads through MiXCR, listing each CDR3 protein once. The table includes 100,000 to 150,000 distinct CDR3 sequences, 8% to 9% detected once. The sample was PBMCs. This sequence was found in a human donor in good health (CMV status not recorded). Some clones in this sample may be carry-over from other donors' samples.

The DNA of the CDR3 is TGCAGTGCTAGGGCTACGGGGGGGGCCCAGTACTTC. It encodes CSARATGGAQYF. J is TRBJ2-5 and V is TRBV20-1; 8 bases align to TRBD2. J gave up 9 bases and V 3 bases, and 6 bases lay outside the gene matches. CDR1 and CDR2 from the germline V gene are DFQATT and SNEGSKA (reference sequence). The CDR3 extends over 12 amino acids.